Below are 6 T cell receptor beta chains sequenced from a single sample in a study of cytomegalovirus exposure and HLA in healthy donors. The PCR had 60 Vbeta and 13 Jbeta primers. TCRdb's table, derived via immunoSEQ multiplex PCR, lists solely in-frame clones and lacks some. This table holds about 110,000 clones, roughly 70% found once. Sequencing used PBMCs. These receptors all come from a woman between 40 and 55 years old in good health and CMV-seronegative.

The table lists this clone with a few counts. The chain couples TRBV27 to TRBJ2-2, with 7 nucleotides matching TRBD2. V trimming: 6 bases; J trimming: 6 bases; junction bases outside the gene matches: 10. This CDR3 is 15 amino acids long. The germline CDR1 and CDR2 sequences are MNHEY and SMNVEV (reference sequence). CDR3 DNA sequence: TGTGCCAGCAGGTTGACCTGGGGGGGGTCCGGGGAGCTGTTTTTT. This codes for CASRLTWGGSGELFF.

The V gene is TRBV6-5, the J gene TRBJ2-7; D is possibly TRBD2 (6 bases). This CDR3 region has 14 residues. The V gene lost 6 bases and the J gene lost 0 bases, with 12 bases spanning the gap. CDR1 is MNHEY and CDR2 is SVGAGI in the germline V gene. The CDR3 reads CASSPPGSSYEQYF. CDR3 DNA sequence: TGTGCCAGCAGCCCCCCCGGGAGCTCCTACGAGCAGTACTTC.

This clone was detected a few times. This chain uses TRBV14 with TRBJ2-5, with 7 nucleotides matching TRBD2. V was pared by 4 bases and J by 6 bases, with 5 bases of the junction left unmatched. The CDR3 loop spans 13 amino acids. Germline V gene data show CDR1 as SGHDN and CDR2 as FVKESK. The CDR3 loop is CASSPGLVKTQYF. The CDR3 nucleotides read TGTGCCAGCAGCCCCGGACTAGTCAAGACCCAGTACTTC.

By its share, this clone is medium-sized. This same CDR3 is encoded by further DNA sequences in the sample. This chain connects TRBV5-4 to TRBJ1-1; 8 nucleotides agree with TRBD1. Germline CDR1 SGHNT, CDR2 YYREEE (reference sequence). This CDR3 is 13 amino acids long. J was trimmed by 8 bases and V by 5 bases; bases with no gene match: 8. CDR3 sequence (DNA): TGTGCCAGCAGTTTAGACAGGGGCACCGAAGCTTTCTTT. Encoded protein: CASSLDRGTEAFF.

The chain couples TRBV4-3 to TRBJ2-3; 12 bases map to TRBD2. The CDR3 length is 18 residues. Trimming cost V 4 bases and J 2 bases; bases outside gene matches: 10. Germline V CDR1 and CDR2: LGHNA, YSLEER. The DNA for the CDR3 is TGCGCCAGCAGCCTAGGATGGACTAGCGGGGCGATCACAGATACGCAGTATTTT. Its translation is CASSLGWTSGAITDTQYF.

This clone was seen more than once but under ten times. The chain couples TRBV28 to TRBJ1-5, with D maybe TRBD1 (6 bases). The CDR3 runs to 17 residues. Germline CDR1 MDHEN, CDR2 SYDVKM. The ends were cut back, 3 bases at V and 5 bases at J, with 20 bases in the middle. This CDR3 is CASSLGVVQGQDQPQHF. The CDR3 DNA follows: TGTGCCAGCAGTTTGGGGGTTGTACAGGGCCAAGATCAGCCCCAGCATTTT. Based on the CDR3 plus reference TRBV28 and TRBJ1-5, the full variable domain is DVKVTQSSRYLVKRTGEKVFLECVQDMDHENMFWYRQDPGLGLRLIYFSYDVKMKEKGDIPEGYSVSREKKERFSLILESASTNQTSMYLCASSLGVVQGQDQPQHFGDGTRLSIL.